The clone carrying this T cell receptor (beta chain) has a handful of counts. This sample is part of a study of blood T cells in healthy people across ages. It was with a sample-barcoded 5' primer and a J-beta primer mix that a second PCR of roughly 7 to 12 cycles was run. TCRdb analysed the 5' RACE reads with MiXCR anew, one entry per CDR3 protein. The profile shows under 1,000,000 distinct CDR3 sequences, more than 35% of them singletons. The CDR3 covers 14 residues. J gave up 1 base and V 4 bases, and 6 bases lay outside the gene matches. Germline V CDR1 and CDR2: SQVTM, ANQGSEA. J is TRBJ1-1 and V is TRBV29-1; TRBD1 aligns across 7 bases. Input material: blood. The receptor was isolated from a man older than 75 in good health. CDR3 sequence: CSVVPGQRNTEAFF. DNA for the CDR3: TGCAGCGTTGTCCCGGGACAGCGGAACACTGAAGCTTTCTTT.